This T cell receptor beta chain was retrieved from a study of TIL therapy for anti-PD-1-resistant metastatic lung cancer. Sequencing used immunoSEQ v3. The data were produced by immunoSEQ multiplex PCR, yet TCRdb's version contains in-frame clones alone and is incomplete. The repertoire includes about 32,000 clones, around three quarters of them detected once, and around 2.5% sits in the top ten. Time point reported: pre-treatment sample, taken before nivolumab and TIL therapy. The V end lost 6 bases, the J end lost 2 bases, and 14 bases lay between the germline ends. Germline assignment: CDR1 MNHNY and CDR2 SVGAGI (reference sequence). This CDR3 has 14 amino acids.

The chain carries TRBV6-6 and TRBJ2-7; perhaps TRBD2 as D (6 bases). The input for sequencing was blood, taken at baseline. This clonotype was sampled from a woman aged 30-79 years with non-small cell lung cancer. Here the CDR3 reads CASRGREAPYEQYF. The DNA for the CDR3 is TGTGCCAGCAGGGGCAGGGAGGCCCCCTACGAGCAGTACTTC.